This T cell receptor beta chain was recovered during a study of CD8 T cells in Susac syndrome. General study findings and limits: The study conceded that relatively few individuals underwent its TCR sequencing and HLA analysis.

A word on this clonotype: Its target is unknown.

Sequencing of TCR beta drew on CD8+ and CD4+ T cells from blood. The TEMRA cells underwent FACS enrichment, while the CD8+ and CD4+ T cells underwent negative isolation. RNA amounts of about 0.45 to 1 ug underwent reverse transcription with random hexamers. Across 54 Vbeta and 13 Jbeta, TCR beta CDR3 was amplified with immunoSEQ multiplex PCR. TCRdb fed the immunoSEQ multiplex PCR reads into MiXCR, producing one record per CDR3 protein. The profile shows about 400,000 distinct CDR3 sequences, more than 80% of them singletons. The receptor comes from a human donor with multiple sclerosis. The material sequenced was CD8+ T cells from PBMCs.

The CDR3 spells CASSANRRGTVTDTQYF. CDR3 DNA: TGTGCCAGCAGCGCTAACCGACGGGGGACAGTCACAGATACGCAGTATTTT. This chain uses TRBV7-9 with TRBJ2-3, with D possibly matching TRBD1 (7 bases). Germline V gene lookup returns CDR1 SEHNR and CDR2 FQNEAQ (reference sequence). Deletions cut 5 bases from V and 2 bases from J, with 20 bases between. CDR3 length: 17 amino acids.